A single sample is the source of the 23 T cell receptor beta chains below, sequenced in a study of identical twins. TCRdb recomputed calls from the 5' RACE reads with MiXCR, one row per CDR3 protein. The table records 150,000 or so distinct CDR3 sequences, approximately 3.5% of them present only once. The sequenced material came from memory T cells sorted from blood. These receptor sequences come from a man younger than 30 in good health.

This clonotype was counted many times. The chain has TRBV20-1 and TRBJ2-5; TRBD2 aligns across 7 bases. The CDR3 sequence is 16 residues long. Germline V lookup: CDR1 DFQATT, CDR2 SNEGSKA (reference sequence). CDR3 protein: CAGQQRGRSYQETQYF. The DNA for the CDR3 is TGCGCTGGTCAGCAGCGGGGACGCTCTTACCAAGAGACCCAGTACTTC.

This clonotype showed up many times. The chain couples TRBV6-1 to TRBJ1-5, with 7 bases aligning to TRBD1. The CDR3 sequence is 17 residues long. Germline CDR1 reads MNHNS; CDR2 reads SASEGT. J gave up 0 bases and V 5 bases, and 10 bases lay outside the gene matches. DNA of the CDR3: TGTGCCAGCAGTCCGTATCCGGGACAGAATAGCAATCAGCCCCAGCATTTT. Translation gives CASSPYPGQNSNQPQHF.

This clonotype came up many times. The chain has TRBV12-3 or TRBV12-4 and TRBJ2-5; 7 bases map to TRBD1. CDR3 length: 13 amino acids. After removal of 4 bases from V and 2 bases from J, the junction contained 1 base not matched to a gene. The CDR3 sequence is CASSWGQQETQYF. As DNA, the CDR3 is TGTGCCAGCAGTTGGGGACAGCAAGAGACCCAGTACTTC.

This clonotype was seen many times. The DNA for the CDR3 is TGCGCCAGCTGCGACGAGGTAACTGAAGCTTTCTTT. Translating it yields CASCDEVTEAFF. The chain recombines TRBV5-1 with TRBJ1-1; D is unresolved. Germline values: CDR1 SGHRS, CDR2 YFSETQ. The CDR3 runs 12 residues. Trimming stripped 7 bases from V and 5 bases from J, with 12 bases between.

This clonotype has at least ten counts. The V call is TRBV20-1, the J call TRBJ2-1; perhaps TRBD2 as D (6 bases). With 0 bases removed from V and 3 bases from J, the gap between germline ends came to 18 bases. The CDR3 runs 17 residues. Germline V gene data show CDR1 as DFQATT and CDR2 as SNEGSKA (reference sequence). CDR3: CSARDGGGRRGYNEQFF. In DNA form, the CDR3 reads TGCAGTGCTAGAGATGGTGGCGGGCGGAGGGGCTACAATGAGCAGTTCTTC.

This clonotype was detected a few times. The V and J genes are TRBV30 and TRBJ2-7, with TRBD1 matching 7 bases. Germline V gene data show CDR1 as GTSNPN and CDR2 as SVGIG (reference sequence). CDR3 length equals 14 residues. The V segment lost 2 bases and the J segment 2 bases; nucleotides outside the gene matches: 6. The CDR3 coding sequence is TGTGCCTGGAGTTGGACAGGCCTCGCCTACGAGCAGTACTTC. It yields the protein CAWSWTGLAYEQYF.

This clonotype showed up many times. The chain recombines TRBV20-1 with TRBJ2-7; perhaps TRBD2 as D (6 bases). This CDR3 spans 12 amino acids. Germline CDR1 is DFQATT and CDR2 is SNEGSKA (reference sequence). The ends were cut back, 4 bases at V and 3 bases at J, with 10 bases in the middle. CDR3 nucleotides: TGCAGTGCTACGCGTAGCGGCTACGAGCAGTACGTC. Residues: CSATRSGYEQYV.

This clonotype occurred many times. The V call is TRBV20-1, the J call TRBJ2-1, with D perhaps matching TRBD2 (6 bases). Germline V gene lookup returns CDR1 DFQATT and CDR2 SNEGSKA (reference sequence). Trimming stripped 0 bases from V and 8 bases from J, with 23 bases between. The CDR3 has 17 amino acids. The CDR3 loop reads CSARDIPVGLISHEQFF. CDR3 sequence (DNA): TGCAGTGCTAGAGATATACCGGTGGGACTTATCTCCCATGAGCAGTTCTTC.

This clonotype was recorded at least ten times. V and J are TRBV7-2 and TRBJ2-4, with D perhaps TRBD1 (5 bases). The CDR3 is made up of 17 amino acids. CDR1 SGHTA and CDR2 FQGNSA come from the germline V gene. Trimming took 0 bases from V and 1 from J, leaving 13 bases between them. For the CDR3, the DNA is TGTGCCAGCAGCTTAGCCTCGGGCAGGGCTGCCAAAAACATTCAGTACTTC. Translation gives CASSLASGRAAKNIQYF.

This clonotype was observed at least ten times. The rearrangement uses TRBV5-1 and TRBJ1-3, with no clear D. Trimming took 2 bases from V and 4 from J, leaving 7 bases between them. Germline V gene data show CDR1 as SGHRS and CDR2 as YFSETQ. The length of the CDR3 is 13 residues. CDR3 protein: CASSFSQGNTIYF. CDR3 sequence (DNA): TGCGCCAGCAGCTTTTCCCAGGGAAACACCATATATTTT.

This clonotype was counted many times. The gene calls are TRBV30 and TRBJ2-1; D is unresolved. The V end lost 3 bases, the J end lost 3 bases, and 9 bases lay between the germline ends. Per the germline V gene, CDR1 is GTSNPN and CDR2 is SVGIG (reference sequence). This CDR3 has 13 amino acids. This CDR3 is CAWRRLRYNEQFF. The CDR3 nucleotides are TGTGCCTGGAGGAGACTGCGCTACAATGAGCAGTTCTTC. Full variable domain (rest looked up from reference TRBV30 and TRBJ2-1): SQTIHQWPATLVQPVGSPLSLECTVEGTSNPNLYWYRQAAGRGLQLLFYSVGIGQISSEVPQNLSASRPQDRQFILSSKKLLLSDSGFYLCAWRRLRYNEQFFGPGTRLTVL.

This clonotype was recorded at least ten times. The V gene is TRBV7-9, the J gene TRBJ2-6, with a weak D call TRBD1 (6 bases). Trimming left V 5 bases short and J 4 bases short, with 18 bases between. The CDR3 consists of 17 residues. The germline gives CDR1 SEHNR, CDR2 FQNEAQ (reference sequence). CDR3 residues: CASSPNPSGTGANVLTF. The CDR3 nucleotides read TGTGCCAGCAGCCCAAACCCTTCCGGGACAGGGGCCAACGTCCTGACTTTC.

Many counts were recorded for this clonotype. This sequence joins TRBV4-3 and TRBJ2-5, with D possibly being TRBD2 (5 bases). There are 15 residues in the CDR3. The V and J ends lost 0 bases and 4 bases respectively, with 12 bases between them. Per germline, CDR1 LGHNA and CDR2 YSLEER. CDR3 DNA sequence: TGCGCCAGCAGCCAAGATCGGCTAGCCCGAGAGACCCAGTACTTC. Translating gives CASSQDRLARETQYF.

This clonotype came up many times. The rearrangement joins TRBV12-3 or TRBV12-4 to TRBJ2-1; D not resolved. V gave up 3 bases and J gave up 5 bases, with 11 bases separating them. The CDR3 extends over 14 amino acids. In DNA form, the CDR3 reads TGTGCCAGCAGTTTTTCTCCTACCCACAATGAGCAGTTCTTC. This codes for CASSFSPTHNEQFF.

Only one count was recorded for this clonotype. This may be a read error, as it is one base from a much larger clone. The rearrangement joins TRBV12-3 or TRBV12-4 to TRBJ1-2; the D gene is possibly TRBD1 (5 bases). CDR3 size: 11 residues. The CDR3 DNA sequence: TGTGCCAGCAGTCACGGGGGAGGCTGCACCTTC. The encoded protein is CASSHGGGCTF.

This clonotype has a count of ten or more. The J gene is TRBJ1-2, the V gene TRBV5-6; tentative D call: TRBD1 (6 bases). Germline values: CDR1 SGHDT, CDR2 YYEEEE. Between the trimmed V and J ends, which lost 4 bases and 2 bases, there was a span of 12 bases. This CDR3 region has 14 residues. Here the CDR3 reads CASSPDRRNYGYTF. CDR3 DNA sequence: TGTGCCAGCAGCCCCGACAGGCGGAACTATGGCTACACCTTC. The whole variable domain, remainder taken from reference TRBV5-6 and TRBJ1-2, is DAGVTQSPTHLIKTRGQQVTLRCSPKSGHDTVSWYQQALGQGPQFIFQYYEEEERQRGNFPDRFSGHQFPNYSSELNVNALLLGDSALYLCASSPDRRNYGYTFGSGTRLTVV.

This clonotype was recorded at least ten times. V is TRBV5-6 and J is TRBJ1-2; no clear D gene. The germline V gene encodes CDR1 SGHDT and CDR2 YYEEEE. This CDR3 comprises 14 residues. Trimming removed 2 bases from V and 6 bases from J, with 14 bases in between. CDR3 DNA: TGTGCCAGCAGCTTAGTTGGCAGAGCGGATGGCTACACCTTC. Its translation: CASSLVGRADGYTF.

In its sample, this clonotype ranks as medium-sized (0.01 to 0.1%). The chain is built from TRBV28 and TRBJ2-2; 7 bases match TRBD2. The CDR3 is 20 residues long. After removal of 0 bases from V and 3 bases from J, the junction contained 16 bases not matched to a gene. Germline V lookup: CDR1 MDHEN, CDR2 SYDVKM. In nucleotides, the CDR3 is TGTGCCAGCAGTTTATGGGCAGGGAGGGCGAAGGTCCGAGACACCGGGGAGCTGTTTTTT. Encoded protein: CASSLWAGRAKVRDTGELFF.

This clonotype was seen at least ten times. CDR3 DNA: TGTGCCAGCAGCTCCTCAGCGGGAGTTAGCCACGAGCAGTACTTC. Translation: CASSSSAGVSHEQYF. V gene TRBV7-8 combines with J gene TRBJ2-7, with TRBD2 identical over 8 bases. The V gene's germline CDR1 is SGHVS and CDR2 FQNEAQ. J was trimmed by 5 bases and V by 4 bases; bases with no gene match: 10. This CDR3 spans 15 amino acids. Looking up the rest from reference TRBV7-8 and TRBJ2-7 gives the full variable domain: GAGVSQSPRYKVAKRGQDVALRCDPISGHVSLFWYQQALGQGPEFLTYFQNEAQLDKSGLPSDRFFAERPEGSVSTLKIQRTQQEDSAVYLCASSSSAGVSHEQYFGPGTRLTVT.

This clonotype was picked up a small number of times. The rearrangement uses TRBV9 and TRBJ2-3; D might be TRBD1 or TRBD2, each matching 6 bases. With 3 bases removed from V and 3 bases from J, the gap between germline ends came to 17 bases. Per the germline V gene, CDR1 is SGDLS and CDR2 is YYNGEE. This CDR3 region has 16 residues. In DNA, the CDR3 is TGTGCCAGCAGCGCGGAGGACAGTGGGGGGACAGATACGCAGTATTTT. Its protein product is CASSAEDSGGTDTQYF. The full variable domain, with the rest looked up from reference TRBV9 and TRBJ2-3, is DSGVTQTPKHLITATGQRVTLRCSPRSGDLSVYWYQQSLDQGLQFLIQYYNGEERAKGNILERFSAQQFPDLHSELNLSSLELGDSALYFCASSAEDSGGTDTQYFGPGTRLTVL.

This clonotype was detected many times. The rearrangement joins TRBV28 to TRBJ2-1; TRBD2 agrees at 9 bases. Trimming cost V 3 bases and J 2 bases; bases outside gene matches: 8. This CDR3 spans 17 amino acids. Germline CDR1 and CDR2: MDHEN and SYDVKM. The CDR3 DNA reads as TGTGCCAGCAGTTTGGCGGGAGGGCCGAGGGCCTACAATGAGCAGTTCTTC. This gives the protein CASSLAGGPRAYNEQFF. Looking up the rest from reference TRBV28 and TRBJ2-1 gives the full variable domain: DVKVTQSSRYLVKRTGEKVFLECVQDMDHENMFWYRQDPGLGLRLIYFSYDVKMKEKGDIPEGYSVSREKKERFSLILESASTNQTSMYLCASSLAGGPRAYNEQFFGPGTRLTVL.

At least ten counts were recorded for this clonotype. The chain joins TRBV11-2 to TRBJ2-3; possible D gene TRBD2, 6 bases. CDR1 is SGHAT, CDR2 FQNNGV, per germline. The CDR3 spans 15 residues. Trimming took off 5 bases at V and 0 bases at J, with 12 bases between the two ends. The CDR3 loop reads CASSHYSGSTDTQYF. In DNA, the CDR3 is TGTGCCAGCAGCCACTATAGCGGAAGCACAGATACGCAGTATTTT.

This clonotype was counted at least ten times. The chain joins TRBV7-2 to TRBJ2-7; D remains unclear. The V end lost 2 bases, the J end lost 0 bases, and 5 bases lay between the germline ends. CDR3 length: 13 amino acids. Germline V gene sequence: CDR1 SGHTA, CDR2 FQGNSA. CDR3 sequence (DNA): TGTGCCAGCAGCTTACAATTCTCCTACGAGCAGTACTTC. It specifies CASSLQFSYEQYF.